This entry concerns a single T cell receptor beta chain. Its target is unknown. The study's findings and limits: Greatest tumor Treg TCR overlap was with tumor naive CD4+ cells.

Semi-nested PCR with Nested Universal Primer A followed constant-region reverse priming of full-length variable regions. TCRdb re-called the 5' RACE reads with MiXCR, one entry per CDR3 protein. The table records about 62,000 distinct CDR3 sequences, nearly 30% of them present only once. The sample consisted of tumor-infiltrating naive CD4+ T cells sorted from the breast tumor. Subset described: naive CD4+ T cells, CD4+CD45RA+CD25-. This TCR was sampled from a female donor with breast cancer.

The CDR3 here is CASSYLGQGEKLFF. The CDR3, as DNA: TGTGCCAGCAGTTACCTGGGACAGGGGGAAAAACTGTTTTTT. The V call is TRBV6-5, the J call TRBJ1-4; 10 positions agree with TRBD1. Per germline, CDR1 MNHEY and CDR2 SVGAGI. The trim removed 2 bases at V and 8 bases at J, leaving 2 bases unmatched. The CDR3 has 14 residues.